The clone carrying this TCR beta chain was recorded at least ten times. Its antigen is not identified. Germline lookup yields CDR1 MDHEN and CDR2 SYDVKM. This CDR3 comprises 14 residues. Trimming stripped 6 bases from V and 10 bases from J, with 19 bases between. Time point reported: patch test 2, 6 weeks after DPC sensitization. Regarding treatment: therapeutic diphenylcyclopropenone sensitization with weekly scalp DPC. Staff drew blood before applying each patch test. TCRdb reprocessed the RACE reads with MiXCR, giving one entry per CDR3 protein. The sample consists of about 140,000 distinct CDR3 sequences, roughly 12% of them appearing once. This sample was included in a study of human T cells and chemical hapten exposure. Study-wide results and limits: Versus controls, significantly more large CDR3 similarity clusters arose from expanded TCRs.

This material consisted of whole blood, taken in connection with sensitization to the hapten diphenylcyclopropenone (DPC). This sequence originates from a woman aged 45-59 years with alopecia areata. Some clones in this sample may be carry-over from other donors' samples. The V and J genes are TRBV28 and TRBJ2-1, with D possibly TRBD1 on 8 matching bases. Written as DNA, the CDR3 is TGTGCCAGCAGCCCATTCAACAGGGGGGGCGAGCAGTTCTTC. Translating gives CASSPFNRGGEQFF.